What follows describes a single T cell receptor (beta chain). Its antigen remains unknown. Then a second PCR, running about 6 to 11 cycles, was carried out with a sample-barcoded 5' primer and a J-beta primer mix. TCRdb reprocessed the 5' RACE reads via MiXCR and lists one record per CDR3 protein. The sample yields approximately 810,000 distinct CDR3 sequences, approximately 35% seen once. This entry belongs to a study of blood T cells in healthy people across ages. About the research overall: Template-switching capture recovered about one barcoded beta molecule per two T cells. Overall study results and limits: Diversity estimates drawn from one million T cells were deemed underestimates. Older age went with lower TCR beta diversity per million T cells, in a roughly linear way.

Each sample had at least 6 million PBMCs isolated. The CDR3 runs to 12 residues. The V and J ends lost 5 bases and 7 bases respectively, with 8 bases between them. The receptor comes from a man younger than 35 in good health. The chain links TRBV12-3 or TRBV12-4 to TRBJ2-2; no firm D call. The sequenced material came from blood. The chain's CDR3 is CASSPLVGELFF. For the CDR3, the DNA is TGTGCCAGCAGTCCCCTGGTCGGGGAGCTGTTTTTT.